The source of this T cell receptor (beta chain) is a study of cytomegalovirus exposure and HLA in healthy donors. Primers included in the PCR were 60 Vbeta and 13 Jbeta primers. Produced via immunoSEQ multiplex PCR; TCRdb's table is partial and in-frame only. The sample includes about 160,000 clones, approximately 81% seen only once; the top ten take about 2.4%. This CDR3 region has 18 residues. CDR1 and CDR2 (germline): SGHVS, FQNEAQ. Between the trimmed V and J ends, which lost 10 bases and 2 bases, there was a span of 28 bases. The source material was PBMCs. The sequence was obtained from a male donor in good health and CMV-seronegative. This rearrangement joins TRBV7-8 to TRBJ2-3; D may be TRBD2 (6 bases). Here the CDR3 reads CAIKKFPVRAGFTDTQYF. CDR3 sequence (DNA): TGTGCCATCAAGAAGTTCCCAGTCCGGGCGGGATTCACAGATACGCAGTATTTT.